Sequencing of this TCR beta chain was carried out in a study of PD-L1 blockade in urothelial cancer. The protocol was immunoSEQ multiplex PCR, while the TCRdb copy is restricted to in-frame clones and leaves out a portion. The table records some 71,000 clones, approximately 80% of them present only once. The time point: pretreatment peripheral blood. Each patient's cancer was a locally advanced or metastatic urothelial carcinoma. This clone was observed a handful of times. CDR1 and CDR2 (germline): LNHDA, SQIVND (reference sequence). V lost 7 bases, J lost 7 bases, and 16 bases lay in between. The CDR3 is 14 residues long.

The source was PBMCs, collected around atezolizumab (anti-PD-L1) treatment. The receptor's source is a middle-aged man with urothelial cancer. The chain combines TRBV19 with TRBJ1-4, with no clear D. The CDR3 protein is CASKPGNLPEKLFF. The CDR3 nucleotides read TGTGCCAGTAAACCGGGGAATCTTCCTGAAAAACTGTTTTTT.